Below are 19 T cell receptor beta chains sequenced from a single sample in a study of blood T cell repertoires in COVID-19. TCRdb keeps only in-frame clones here, not all; method: immunoSEQ multiplex PCR. The sample carries under 20,000 clones, 75% to 90% recorded once. Sequencing was performed on peripheral blood. These receptors came from a man in his sixties with active COVID-19.

The chain uses TRBV7-9 and TRBJ1-2; D is uncertain. The CDR3 is 13 amino acids. V was shortened by 0 bases and J by 4 bases, with 6 bases between the two germline ends. Germline V CDR1 and CDR2: SEHNR, FQNEAQ (reference sequence). CDR3 bases: TGTGCCAGCAGCTTAGCGGAGATCTATGGCTACACCTTC. Translating gives CASSLAEIYGYTF.

The CDR3 protein is CASSPAGLDHF. The DNA of the CDR3 is TGTGCCAGTAGTCCAGCGGGACTAGACCACTTT. The chain recombines TRBV19 with TRBJ1-6; tentatively, D is TRBD1 (5 bases). This CDR3 is built from 11 residues. CDR1 is LNHDA and CDR2 is SQIVND in the germline V gene (reference sequence). Trimming stripped 5 bases from V and 18 bases from J, with 14 bases between.

The chain is built from TRBV9 and TRBJ2-1, with D perhaps TRBD1 (5 bases). The germline V gene encodes CDR1 SGDLS and CDR2 YYNGEE. There are 15 residues in the CDR3. Trimming removed 0 bases at V and 2 bases at J, with 9 bases between. As DNA, the CDR3 is TGTGCCAGCAGCGTAGGCAGGGCACCCTACAATGAGCAGTTCTTC. Its translation is CASSVGRAPYNEQFF.

The table lists this clone with a count of one. The gene calls are TRBV6-6 and TRBJ2-7; TRBD1 is a possible D gene (6 bases). V lost 7 bases and J lost 6, with 16 bases in between. Per germline, CDR1 MNHNY and CDR2 SVGAGI (reference sequence). This CDR3 contains 13 residues. The CDR3 sequence is CASTLQGFGEQYF. The CDR3 coding sequence is TGTGCCAGCACCTTACAGGGATTCGGCGAGCAGTACTTC.

This chain joins TRBV7-3 and TRBJ2-5; TRBD1 agrees at 7 bases. Trimming cost V 4 bases and J 1 base; bases outside gene matches: 6. Germline loops: CDR1 SGHTA, CDR2 FQGTGA. The CDR3 sequence is 15 residues long. DNA for the CDR3: TGTGCCAGCAGCTCATTGGGGACAGCCCAAGAGACCCAGTACTTC. It translates to CASSSLGTAQETQYF.

The J gene is TRBJ2-1, the V gene TRBV2; TRBD2 matches at 9 bases. The CDR3 runs 15 residues. The ends lost 4 bases at V and 8 bases at J; junction bases unmatched: 9. CDR1 SNHLY and CDR2 FYNNEI come from the germline V gene. The CDR3 is CASSAISGGMDEQFF. The CDR3 nucleotides are TGTGCCAGCAGTGCTATAAGCGGGGGGATGGATGAGCAGTTCTTC.

J is TRBJ2-3 and V is TRBV15, with 11 nucleotides matching TRBD2. CDR1 and CDR2 from the germline V gene are LNHNV and YYDKDF (reference sequence). This CDR3 is 22 amino acids long. With 0 bases clipped from V and 3 bases from J, the junction kept 20 bases outside the gene matches. The CDR3 reads CATSRDLQPQGGGLADTDTQYF. CDR3 bases: TGTGCCACCAGCAGAGATCTACAACCCCAGGGGGGGGGACTAGCGGATACAGATACGCAGTATTTT.

V is TRBV2 and J is TRBJ2-7; no clear D. CDR1 SNHLY and CDR2 FYNNEI come from the germline V gene. CDR3 length: 13 residues. Trimming left V 4 bases short and J 4 bases short, with 11 bases between. CDR3 bases: TGTGCCAGCAGTGGGGCCAGAACGTACGAGCAGTACTTC. Its translation: CASSGARTYEQYF.

The chain is built from TRBV10-3 and TRBJ1-2; D may be TRBD1 (6 bases). Germline V gene data show CDR1 as ENHRY and CDR2 as SYGVKD. CDR3 length: 11 amino acids. The V end was cut by 5 bases, the J end by 7 bases, with 8 bases between. CDR3 nucleotide sequence: TGTGCCATCAGTCAACAGGGTGGCTACACCTTC. Protein sequence: CAISQQGGYTF.

This chain uses TRBV24-1 with TRBJ2-5; 8 bases map to TRBD1. In germline, CDR1 is KGHDR, CDR2 SFDVKD. The CDR3 loop spans 13 amino acids. V lost 6 bases to trimming and J lost 4 bases; unmatched junction nucleotides: 3. The CDR3 sequence: CATSTGGPETQYF. CDR3 nucleotide sequence: TGTGCCACCAGTACAGGGGGTCCAGAGACCCAGTACTTC.

The chain has TRBV18 and TRBJ1-3; the D gene is possibly TRBD1 (6 bases). CDR1 is KGHSH, CDR2 LQKENI, per germline. Trimming left V 2 bases short and J 0 bases short, with 8 bases between. The CDR3 sequence is 15 residues long. CDR3 bases: TGTGCCAGCTCACCAGTAGGGGGCTCTGGAAACACCATATATTTT. This codes for CASSPVGGSGNTIYF. Combining the CDR3 with reference TRBV18 and TRBJ1-3 gives the whole variable domain NAGVMQNPRHLVRRRGQEARLRCSPMKGHSHVYWYRQLPEEGLKFMVYLQKENIIDESGMPKERFSAEFPKEGPSILRIQQVVRGDSAAYFCASSPVGGSGNTIYFGEGSWLTVV.

J is TRBJ1-4 and V is TRBV2, with D possibly TRBD1 on 6 matching bases. V was trimmed by 5 bases and J by 8 bases, leaving 15 bases between them. CDR1 and CDR2 from the germline V gene are SNHLY and FYNNEI. The CDR3 sequence is 14 residues long. The CDR3 DNA reads TGTGCCAGCAGTAGGGCAGGGGTAGGGGAAAAACTGTTTTTT. Residues: CASSRAGVGEKLFF.

This chain uses TRBV11-3 with TRBJ2-3, with 7 bases that match TRBD2. CDR1 and CDR2 from the germline V gene are SGHNT and YENEEA. V dropped 6 bases and J dropped 2; count of bases not matched to a gene: 5. CDR3 length: 14 residues. As DNA, the CDR3 is TGTGCCAGCAGTTGGGAGGGCTACACAGATACGCAGTATTTT. This sequence encodes CASSWEGYTDTQYF.

CDR3 coding DNA: TGTGCCAGTAGTAAGGTGACTAACACTGAAGCTTTCTTT. Translated: CASSKVTNTEAFF. This chain connects TRBV19 to TRBJ1-1, with D unclear. This CDR3 region has 13 residues. The V gene's germline CDR1 is LNHDA and CDR2 SQIVND (reference sequence). Trimming pared 4 bases from V and 2 bases from J, leaving 8 bases between.

This chain joins TRBV5-1 and TRBJ2-5; TRBD1 matches at 7 bases. Germline-derived CDR1 and CDR2 are SGHRS and YFSETQ. Germline trimming cut 4 bases from V and 1 base from J; bases unmatched to any gene: 1. The CDR3 runs 13 residues. For the CDR3, the DNA is TGCGCCAGCAGCAGGGACAGCCAAGAGACCCAGTACTTC. Translating gives CASSRDSQETQYF.

The V and J genes are TRBV7-2 and TRBJ2-2, with TRBD1 matching over 9 bases. Germline-derived CDR1 and CDR2 are SGHTA and FQGNSA. Trimming at V came to 6 bases and at J to 6 bases, leaving 11 bases not matched to a gene. The CDR3 is 16 residues long. The CDR3 nucleotides are TGTGCCAGCAGGGTAACCGGGACAGGGTATGCCGGGGAGCTGTTTTTT. As protein: CASRVTGTGYAGELFF.

This chain connects TRBV18 to TRBJ2-1; 12 bases map to TRBD1. V shed 6 bases, J shed 5 bases, and the junction held 5 bases outside the gene matches. This CDR3 comprises 15 residues. Per the germline V gene, CDR1 is KGHSH and CDR2 is LQKENI. CDR3 in amino acids: CASSPGTGGNNEQFF. The CDR3 nucleotides read TGTGCCAGCTCCCCCGGGACAGGGGGCAACAATGAGCAGTTCTTC.

This clone appeared once. The chain employs TRBV5-6 and TRBJ2-7, with D perhaps TRBD2 (5 bases). The CDR3 runs to 15 residues. V lost 1 base and J 7 bases, leaving 18 bases between the germline ends. Germline V gives CDR1 SGHDT, CDR2 YYEEEE. CDR3 bases: TGTGCCAGCAGCTTGCAGCGGAAGCACGTGGAAGAGCAGTACTTC. It yields the protein CASSLQRKHVEEQYF.

The chain is built from TRBV6-4 and TRBJ2-2, with 9 bases fitting TRBD1. The length of the CDR3 is 15 residues. CDR1 MRHNA and CDR2 SNTAGT come from the germline V gene. With V trimmed by 6 bases and J by 6 bases, 8 bases remained unmatched. CDR3 amino acids: CASSAGTGSAGELFF. Written as DNA, the CDR3 is TGTGCCAGCAGCGCCGGGACAGGGTCGGCCGGGGAGCTGTTTTTT.